This TCR beta chain was captured in a study of T cell responses to AZD1222 COVID-19 vaccine. Trimming removed 6 bases from V and 3 bases from J; junction bases left unmatched: 2. CDR3 length: 13 amino acids. The germline gives CDR1 SGHTA, CDR2 FQGTGA. Generated by immunoSEQ multiplex PCR, the TCRdb table keeps only in-frame clones and is missing some. The profile shows about 130,000 clones, approximately 84% of them singletons. Turning to this clone: What it binds is not known.

Overall study results and limits: Spike was spanned by vaccine-associated CD4 TCRs, with dominance at 160-218 and 743-854.

This specimen was peripheral blood, taken on day 0 of AZD1222 vaccination. The chain uses TRBV7-3 and TRBJ2-1, with TRBD2 matching over 7 bases. This receptor was obtained from an adult in good health. For the CDR3, the DNA is TGTGCCAGCAGTCCGGGGGGCTACAATGAGCAGTTCTTC. Protein product: CASSPGGYNEQFF.